This entry lists 8 T cell receptor beta chains sequenced from one sample in a study of T cell clusters in autoimmune cytopenias. One tube held mixed TRB-A and TRB-B primer pools for touch-down PCR. TCRdb re-called the multiplex PCR reads; one entry per CDR3 protein, DNA not given. The sample yields several thousand distinct CDR3 sequences, of which the top ten take up 4.5% to 5.5%. Approximately 40,000 genome equivalents of blood DNA were amplified for TRB. The sample comprised peripheral blood. Every receptor here comes from a human donor with an autoimmune cytopenia or autoimmune hepatitis (not recorded which).

The CDR3: CASSQDPGTNYGYTF. The V and J genes are TRBV4-3 and TRBJ1-2. The length of the CDR3 is 15 residues. From germline, CDR1 is LGHNA and CDR2 YSLEER.

Measured by frequency, this clonotype is medium-sized. The chain has TRBV29-1 and TRBJ2-3; checking the TCRdb D call of TRBD1 is not possible without DNA. Germline V gene data show CDR1 as SQVTM and CDR2 as ANQGSEA. CDR3 size: 13 residues. The CDR3 loop reads CSIEDRGLGTQYF.

The V call is TRBV24-1, the J call TRBJ1-2; TCRdb names TRBD1, which stays unverified in the absence of DNA. This CDR3 contains 13 residues. Germline V gives CDR1 KGHDR, CDR2 SFDVKD. The CDR3: CATSRQGAKGYTF.

Measured by frequency, this clonotype is medium-sized. The chain links TRBV19 to TRBJ1-1; TCRdb lists TRBD1, though no DNA is available to test this call. The CDR3 length is 11 residues. Per the germline V gene, CDR1 is LNHDA and CDR2 is SQIVND (reference sequence). The CDR3 sequence: CASSPGGRAFF.

In terms of frequency, this clonotype is medium-sized (0.01 to 0.1%). The V call is TRBV6-2 or TRBV6-3, the J call TRBJ2-1; absent DNA, TCRdb's TRBD1 call cannot be checked. The CDR3 has 18 residues. Germline V gene data show CDR1 as MNHEY and CDR2 as SVGEGT. CDR3 in amino acids: CASSYFTEGLTGGGEQFF.

By frequency, this clonotype registers medium-sized. The chain has TRBV6-1 and TRBJ1-2; the TCRdb call, TRBD1, lacks DNA for checking. CDR3 size: 16 residues. Germline V gene sequence: CDR1 MNHNS, CDR2 SASEGT. This CDR3 reads CASSQNRPGANYGYTF.

V is TRBV18 and J is TRBJ1-5; the D call from TCRdb, TRBD1, cannot be confirmed without DNA. The V gene's germline CDR1 is KGHSH and CDR2 LQKENI. This CDR3 region has 14 residues. CDR3 amino acids: CASSRRAERQPQHF.

This chain uses TRBV27 with TRBJ1-5; TCRdb picks TRBD1, but there is no DNA to check that call. Germline CDR1 reads MNHEY; CDR2 reads SMNVEV (reference sequence). This CDR3 spans 13 amino acids. The CDR3 spells CASSWGSNQPQHF.